This entry is about one T cell receptor beta chain. The sample belongs to a study of blood T cell repertoires in COVID-19. Study context: Samples came from the United States, Italy and Spain, spanning acute and convalescent COVID-19. PBMCs, B-cell-depleted T cells, or T cells provided the cDNA or gDNA that made up the material.

In the authors' methods: Cell counts per sample came from amplifying reference gene primers. Generated by immunoSEQ multiplex PCR, the TCRdb table keeps only in-frame clones and is missing some. V and J calls and clone size are given by that table; D and trimming were obtained from the DNA. This sample has around 200,000 clones; approximately 82% occur once, and the top ten carry under 3%. CDR3 length: 14 amino acids. Looked up from germline, CDR1 is KGHDR and CDR2 is SFDVKD. V lost 1 base to trimming and J lost 4 bases, with 7 bases between them. The V and J genes are TRBV24-1 and TRBJ2-1; maybe TRBD1 (5 bases). The receptor was isolated from a man aged 45-60 years with active or convalescent COVID-19. The sample was peripheral blood. For the CDR3, the DNA is TGTGCCACCAGTGATTTCCCAGGGTACAATGAGCAGTTCTTC. This gives the protein CATSDFPGYNEQFF.